The clone carrying this TCR beta chain was picked up many times. The junction does not match germline at one end; this may be a read error. Germline CDR1 reads SGHRS; CDR2 reads YFSETQ. The CDR3 covers 12 residues. Through Arm-PCR of CDR3 regions and iRepertoire HTBI primers, TCR beta libraries were built. In TCRdb, the multiplex PCR reads were re-called with MiXCR into one record per CDR3 protein. The profile shows roughly 420,000 distinct CDR3 sequences, roughly a sixth of them singletons. The data were taken from a study of regulatory T cells in long-lasting Graves disease. Time point in this sample: newly diagnosed GD, antithyroid drugs for less than 3 months. The TCR library was made from RNA extracted from PBMCs.

The chain combines TRBV5-1 with TRBJ2-5; no clear D gene. This sequence originates from a female donor with Graves disease. The input for sequencing was peripheral blood mononuclear cells (PBMCs), taken at new diagnosis, from a patient treated with antithyroid drugs. DNA for the CDR3: TGTGCCAGCAGCTTGGCCCAAGAGACCCAGTACTTC. Protein sequence: CASSLAQETQYF. The full variable domain, with the rest looked up from reference TRBV5-1 and TRBJ2-5, is KAGVTQTPRYLIKTRGQQVTLSCSPISGHRSVSWYQQTPGQGLQFLFEYFSETQRNKGNFPGRFSGRQFSNSRSEMNVSTLELGDSALYLCASSLAQETQYFGPGTRLLVL.